This T cell receptor beta chain was recovered during a study of blood T cell repertoires in COVID-19. Turning to the study itself: PBMCs, B-cell-depleted T cells, or T cells provided the cDNA or gDNA that made up the material.

The germline V gene has CDR1 KGHSH and CDR2 LQKENI. The J segment lost 4 bases and the V segment lost 0 bases, leaving 1 base of the junction unmatched. This CDR3 is 15 amino acids long. Original data processing: The assay estimated nucleated cells by amplifying reference gene primers. Assay used: immunoSEQ multiplex PCR; TCRdb lists only in-frame clones, some missing. The D gene and trimming were derived from the DNA, and the V and J assignments and clone size from that table. The sample lists about 480,000 clones; 85% to 90% were seen once. Across 20 to 25 US areas, participants ranged in age from 18 to 89 years. Participants reported their clinical history, and cohort assignment relied on those reports.

The receptor was isolated from a woman aged 40-49 years who had recovered from COVID-19. Sequencing was carried out using PBMCs or T cells enriched from blood (not recorded which). This chain links TRBV18 with TRBJ2-4; 9 bases match TRBD1. For the CDR3, the DNA is TGTGCCAGCTCACCACCAGGACAGGGGAAAAACATTCAGTACTTC. This sequence encodes CASSPPGQGKNIQYF.